A single sample is the source of the 29 T cell receptor beta chains below, sequenced in a study of blood T cells in healthy people across ages. A J-beta primer mix and a sample-barcoded 5' primer were used in a second PCR of about 6 to 12 cycles. TCRdb processed the 5' RACE reads anew with MiXCR; each CDR3 protein has one entry. The table has 1.6 million or so distinct CDR3 sequences, 30% to 35% seen once. Sequencing input: blood. All receptors come from a young woman in good health.

This clonotype was counted at least ten times. The chain combines TRBV2 with TRBJ2-1; D ambiguous. With 2 bases removed from V and 1 base from J, the gap between germline ends came to 9 bases. This CDR3 is built from 15 residues. Germline V gene data show CDR1 as SNHLY and CDR2 as FYNNEI. The CDR3 loop reads CASSENAPSYNEQFF. The CDR3 nucleotides read TGTGCCAGCAGTGAAAACGCGCCTTCCTACAATGAGCAGTTCTTC.

This clonotype occurred a few times. The J gene is TRBJ2-1, the V gene TRBV5-1, with D possibly matching TRBD2 (5 bases). V was clipped by 1 base and J by 0 bases, with 20 bases between them. The CDR3 contains 19 residues. Germline CDR1 is SGHRS and CDR2 is YFSETQ. The CDR3 sequence is CASSLSGGLARSSYNEQFF. CDR3 nucleotide sequence: TGCGCCAGCAGCTTGTCCGGAGGCCTAGCCAGGAGCTCCTACAATGAGCAGTTCTTC.

V is TRBV28 and J is TRBJ2-7; D unclear. The CDR3 is made up of 11 amino acids. Germline-derived CDR1 and CDR2 are MDHEN and SYDVKM. The CDR3 region is CATLDTYEQYF. The CDR3 bases are TGTGCTACCCTTGACACCTACGAGCAGTACTTC.

This clonotype was counted between two and nine times. The chain uses TRBV5-1 and TRBJ2-1, with D possibly being TRBD2 (6 bases). The CDR3 sequence is 15 residues long. Between the trimmed V and J ends, which lost 0 bases and 4 bases, there was a span of 11 bases. Germline-derived CDR1 and CDR2 are SGHRS and YFSETQ. The CDR3 protein is CASSLALEGYNEQFF. The CDR3 DNA reads TGCGCCAGCAGCTTGGCCCTGGAGGGGTACAATGAGCAGTTCTTC.

A single count supports this clonotype. The junction shows a germline mismatch at one end, possibly a read error. The chain links TRBV6-1 to TRBJ1-4, with 9 positions matching TRBD1. This CDR3 has 16 amino acids. Germline assignment: CDR1 MNHNS and CDR2 SASEGT. CDR3 amino acids: CASSVQQGAEDEKRFF. Written as DNA, the CDR3 is TGTGCCAGCAGTGTACAACAGGGGGCTGAGGATGAAAAACGGTTTTTT.

Points on this clonotype: At one end, the junction sequence differs from germline, possibly due to a read error. V and J are TRBV7-3 and TRBJ2-3; 8 positions agree with TRBD2. The CDR3 runs to 15 residues. Germline CDR1 is SGHTA and CDR2 is FQGTGA. CDR3 DNA: TGTGCCAGCAGCTTCGGACTAGCCAGCATAGATACGCAGTATTTT. As protein: CASSFGLASIDTQYF.

J is TRBJ2-7 and V is TRBV20-1; TRBD2 matches at 7 bases. Trimming at V came to 5 bases and at J to 1 base, leaving 2 bases not matched to a gene. Germline CDR1 DFQATT, CDR2 SNEGSKA (reference sequence). The CDR3 spans 12 residues. The CDR3 sequence: CSAPSGSYEQYF. CDR3 in DNA: TGCAGTGCTCCTAGCGGTTCCTACGAGCAGTACTTC.

V usage is TRBV12-3 or TRBV12-4 and J usage is TRBJ1-4; unclear D gene. With 8 bases removed from V and 5 bases from J, the gap between germline ends came to 21 bases. This CDR3 contains 16 residues. The CDR3 is CASRGRRVDRNEKLFF. CDR3 nucleotide sequence: TGTGCCAGCCGGGGTCGGCGCGTGGACCGAAATGAAAAACTGTTTTTT.

This clonotype was seen a few times. The chain recombines TRBV20-1 with TRBJ2-3; D uncertain. The CDR3 has 14 residues. Germline V gene data show CDR1 as DFQATT and CDR2 as SNEGSKA (reference sequence). Trimming cost V 3 bases and J 5 bases, with 15 bases left between them. CDR3 in DNA: TGCAGTGCTAGTGACTTGGCAGTCTTAGATACGCAGTATTTT. Amino acids: CSASDLAVLDTQYF.

This clonotype was seen a handful of times. The J gene is TRBJ2-3, the V gene TRBV6-2 or TRBV6-3, with a possible D match to TRBD1 (6 bases). The ends were cut back, 3 bases at V and 1 base at J, with 20 bases in the middle. The CDR3 covers 18 residues. Germline CDR1 is MNHEY and CDR2 is SVGEGT. The CDR3 sequence: CASSYVSGTPFRTDTQYF. The DNA for the CDR3 is TGTGCCAGCAGTTATGTCTCCGGGACACCCTTTCGCACAGATACGCAGTATTTT.

The rearrangement uses TRBV21-1 and TRBJ2-4; the table assigns TRBD2, which was not confirmed against the DNA. TRBV21-1 is a known pseudogene. This CDR3 is built from 15 residues. The CDR3 loop reads CASSRYLEGASIQYF. The CDR3 DNA follows: TGTGCCAGCAGCAGGTACTTAGAGGGAGCGAGCATTCAGTACTTC.

The V gene is TRBV2, the J gene TRBJ2-1; maybe TRBD1 (6 bases). Deletions cut 3 bases from V and 6 bases from J, with 15 bases between. There are 15 residues in the CDR3. Germline V gives CDR1 SNHLY, CDR2 FYNNEI. Here the CDR3 DNA reads TGTGCCAGCAGTGAGACGTGGGAAGGGGGCAATGAGCAGTTCTTC. This sequence encodes CASSETWEGGNEQFF.

V is TRBV20-1 and J is TRBJ2-7; D is perhaps TRBD1 (6 bases). The CDR3 length is 14 residues. CDR1 DFQATT and CDR2 SNEGSKA come from the germline V gene (reference sequence). V shed 4 bases and J shed 0 bases, with 13 bases lying between them. The CDR3: CSATPGHSSYEQYF. Here the CDR3 DNA reads TGCAGTGCTACGCCGGGACACAGCTCCTACGAGCAGTACTTC.

The CDR3 DNA follows: TGTGCCAGCACACCGGGACGGCCTAATCAGCCCCAGCATTTT. It specifies CASTPGRPNQPQHF. V is TRBV12-3 or TRBV12-4 and J is TRBJ1-5; D perhaps matches TRBD1 (5 bases). V shed 7 bases and J shed 4 bases, with 14 bases lying between them. The CDR3 covers 14 residues.

The sample holds a few counts of this clonotype. The rearrangement links TRBV27 to TRBJ2-7, with 7 bases identical to TRBD2. The V gene's germline CDR1 is MNHEY and CDR2 SMNVEV (reference sequence). The CDR3 totals 15 residues. V gave up 9 bases and J gave up 3 bases; unmatched junction bases: 14. The CDR3 reads CASSRDQRGDYEQYF. The CDR3 region has the DNA TGTGCCAGTTCCCGCGACCAGCGGGGAGACTACGAGCAGTACTTC.

In its sample, this clonotype was seen a few times. The chain combines TRBV9 with TRBJ2-3, with 7 nucleotides matching TRBD2. The CDR3 has 16 amino acids. CDR1 and CDR2 from the germline V gene are SGDLS and YYNGEE. Losses at the gene ends were 4 bases for V and 2 bases for J; bases not matched to a gene: 10. The DNA for the CDR3 is TGTGCCAGCAGCTACCACGGCGGGGGAGTCACAGATACGCAGTATTTT. Its translation is CASSYHGGGVTDTQYF.

This clonotype was picked up many times. This chain uses TRBV6-6 with TRBJ2-5, with 10 bases fitting TRBD1. CDR1 is MNHNY, CDR2 SVGAGI, per germline (reference sequence). V lost 4 bases to trimming and J lost 5 bases; unmatched junction nucleotides: 13. The CDR3 sequence is 17 residues long. The CDR3 sequence: CASSSETGGNLRETQYF. CDR3 DNA: TGTGCCAGCAGTTCCGAGACAGGGGGCAATCTCCGGGAGACCCAGTACTTC.

J is TRBJ2-7 and V is TRBV10-3; 9 bases are a match to TRBD2. Germline V gene sequence: CDR1 ENHRY, CDR2 SYGVKD. Trimming removed 0 bases from V and 2 bases from J; junction bases left unmatched: 8. The CDR3 consists of 17 residues. The CDR3 is CAISESFLAGRAYEQYF. CDR3 nucleotide sequence: TGTGCCATCAGTGAGTCCTTTCTAGCGGGAAGGGCCTACGAGCAGTACTTC.

This clonotype was observed a handful of times. The chain uses TRBV20-1 and TRBJ2-5; 11 bases map to TRBD2. The CDR3 contains 15 residues. Trimming at V came to 6 bases and at J to 2 bases, leaving 8 bases not matched to a gene. Per the germline V gene, CDR1 is DFQATT and CDR2 is SNEGSKA (reference sequence). The CDR3 DNA reads as TGCAGTGCGACACAGGGACTAGCGGCACAAGAGACCCAGTACTTC. It specifies CSATQGLAAQETQYF.

The chain couples TRBV29-1 to TRBJ2-5, with D perhaps TRBD2 (5 bases). Deletions cut 4 bases from V and 1 base from J, with 7 bases between. Germline V lookup: CDR1 SQVTM, CDR2 ANQGSEA. The CDR3 runs 12 residues. The CDR3 DNA sequence: TGCAGCGTTGGAGGGTGCCAAGAGACCCAGTACTTC. This encodes CSVGGCQETQYF.

The chain recombines TRBV2 with TRBJ1-4; D is perhaps TRBD1 (5 bases). The germline CDR1 and CDR2 sequences are SNHLY and FYNNEI. V was shortened by 4 bases and J by 8 bases, with 17 bases between the two germline ends. The CDR3 spans 15 residues. The CDR3 DNA reads as TGTGCCAGCAGTGGACCACGGGACGTCAACGAAAAACTGTTTTTT. Translated, it gives CASSGPRDVNEKLFF.

A word on this clonotype: A much larger clone is a single base away; this may be a read error. The chain uses TRBV29-1 and TRBJ2-1; a weak D match, TRBD2 (5 bases). The CDR3 is 12 residues long. Germline V gives CDR1 SQVTM, CDR2 ANQGSEA. This chain's CDR3 is CSVEELVNGQFF. The CDR3 nucleotides read TGCAGCGTTGAAGAACTAGTAAATGGGCAGTTCTTC.

There are a few counts of this clonotype. Here the CDR3 reads CSVQVGGANYGYTF. The CDR3 DNA reads as TGCAGCGTGCAGGTGGGGGGAGCTAACTATGGCTACACCTTC. The V and J genes are TRBV29-1 and TRBJ1-2, with D perhaps TRBD1 (5 bases). Trimming stripped 6 bases from V and 0 bases from J, with 14 bases between. The CDR3 covers 14 residues. Germline values: CDR1 SQVTM, CDR2 ANQGSEA.

This clonotype was counted ten times or more. This chain links TRBV5-5 with TRBJ2-5; 9 bases agree with TRBD2. The CDR3 consists of 16 residues. V gave up 0 bases and J gave up 5 bases; unmatched junction bases: 8. Germline values: CDR1 SGHKS, CDR2 YYEKEE (reference sequence). CDR3 loop: CASSLVTSGPRETQYF. The CDR3 DNA is TGTGCCAGCAGCTTGGTGACTAGCGGTCCCCGGGAGACCCAGTACTTC.

The rearrangement uses TRBV5-4 and TRBJ2-2, with 8 bases lining up with TRBD1. The CDR3 is made up of 12 amino acids. Germline CDR1 and CDR2: SGHNT and YYREEE (reference sequence). J was trimmed by 10 bases and V by 4 bases; bases with no gene match: 3. CDR3: CASSVDRVELFF. DNA of the CDR3: TGTGCCAGCAGCGTGGACAGGGTGGAGCTGTTTTTT.

The chain uses TRBV4-1 and TRBJ1-2; possible D gene TRBD1, 5 bases. Trimming cost V 2 bases and J 4 bases, with 14 bases left between them. CDR3 length: 15 residues. The germline V gene has CDR1 MGHRA and CDR2 YSYEKL. The chain's CDR3 is CASSQLGHSTYGYTF. CDR3 DNA: TGCGCCAGCAGCCAACTTGGACACTCGACCTATGGCTACACCTTC.

This sequence joins TRBV15 and TRBJ1-3; D remains unclear. The CDR3 length is 12 residues. With 5 bases removed from V and 9 bases from J, the gap between germline ends came to 11 bases. Germline values: CDR1 LNHNV, CDR2 YYDKDF (reference sequence). CDR3 DNA: TGTGCCACCAGCGATGGGTTAAGCACCATATATTTT. It codes for CATSDGLSTIYF.

This clonotype was detected a few times. The chain has TRBV20-1 and TRBJ1-5; 9 nucleotides align to TRBD1. CDR1 and CDR2 (germline): DFQATT, SNEGSKA (reference sequence). The CDR3 extends over 17 amino acids. V was pared by 6 bases and J by 4 bases, with 16 bases of the junction left unmatched. CDR3 bases: TGCAGTGCAGACCCCCGGGACAGGGTTGAAGGTAATCAGCCCCAGCATTTT. Its protein is CSADPRDRVEGNQPQHF.

There are a few counts of this clonotype. V usage is TRBV9 and J usage is TRBJ2-7, with 7 bases aligning to TRBD1. CDR1 and CDR2 (germline): SGDLS, YYNGEE. The CDR3 is 15 amino acids. V lost 4 bases to trimming and J lost 2 bases; unmatched junction nucleotides: 9. The CDR3 coding sequence is TGTGCCAGCAGCCCCAGACAGGGCACCCCCTACGAGCAGTACTTC. It translates to CASSPRQGTPYEQYF.